These 2 T cell receptor beta chains came from one sample sequenced in a study of immune evolution from preneoplasia to lung adenocarcinoma (dated by TCRdb to the early 2020s). Library preparation used the immunoSEQ multiplex PCR assay. Not all clones reach the TCRdb copy of this immuneACCESS table, which keeps in-frame sequences only. Checked studies attribute under half of the gap to unresolved V genes and leave the rest unexplained. The sample records about 8,200 clones, 82% of which are singletons. Jointly, the top ten make up 2.8% of the sample. Sample: FFPE minimally invasive lung adenocarcinoma tissue. The sample's cell subset or site label, decoded: micro-invasive lung adenocarcinoma (MIA). These receptor sequences come from a person between 65 and 80 years old with lung adenocarcinoma.

The CDR3 reads CASSESSGLGGYNEQFF. CDR3 bases: TGTGCCAGCAGTGAATCGTCCGGGCTAGGGGGATACAATGAGCAGTTCTTC. The J gene is TRBJ2-1, the V gene TRBV6-1; the D gene is possibly TRBD1 (6 bases). V lost 2 bases and J lost 4, with 18 bases in between. The CDR3 contains 17 residues. From germline, CDR1 is MNHNS and CDR2 SASEGT.

The CDR3: CSVTRGMDTEAFF. The DNA of the CDR3 is TGCAGCGTGACTCGGGGCATGGACACTGAAGCTTTCTTT. This chain links TRBV29-1 with TRBJ1-1; a possible D gene is TRBD1 (5 bases). The CDR3 sequence is 13 residues long. Trimming removed 6 bases at V and 3 bases at J, with 14 bases between. Germline V CDR1 and CDR2: SQVTM, ANQGSEA.